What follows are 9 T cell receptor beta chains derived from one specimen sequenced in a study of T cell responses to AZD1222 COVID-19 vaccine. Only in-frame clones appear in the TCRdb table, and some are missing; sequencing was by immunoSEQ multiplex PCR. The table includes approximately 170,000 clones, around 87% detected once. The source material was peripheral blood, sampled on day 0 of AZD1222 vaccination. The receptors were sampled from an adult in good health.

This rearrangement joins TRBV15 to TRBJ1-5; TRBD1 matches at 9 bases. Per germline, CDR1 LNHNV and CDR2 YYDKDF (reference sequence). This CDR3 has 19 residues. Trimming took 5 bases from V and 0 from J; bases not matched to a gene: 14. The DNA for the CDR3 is TGTGCCACCAGCGGCCGACAGGGGGATAGGGTCTTTAGCAATCAGCCCCAGCATTTT. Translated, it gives CATSGRQGDRVFSNQPQHF. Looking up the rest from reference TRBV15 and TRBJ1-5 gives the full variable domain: DAMVIQNPRYQVTQFGKPVTLSCSQTLNHNVMYWYQQKSSQAPKLLFHYYDKDFNNEADTPDNFQSRRPNTSFCFLDIRSPGLGDTAMYLCATSGRQGDRVFSNQPQHFGDGTRLSIL.

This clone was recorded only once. The CDR3 spells CASSEMKGKMAEAFF. Written as DNA, the CDR3 is TGTGCCAGCAGTGAGATGAAGGGGAAGATGGCTGAAGCTTTCTTT. This chain connects TRBV2 to TRBJ1-1, with D tentatively TRBD1 (5 bases). The CDR3 length is 15 residues. Trimming took off 3 bases at V and 6 bases at J, with 17 bases between the two ends. CDR1 is SNHLY and CDR2 is FYNNEI in the germline V gene.

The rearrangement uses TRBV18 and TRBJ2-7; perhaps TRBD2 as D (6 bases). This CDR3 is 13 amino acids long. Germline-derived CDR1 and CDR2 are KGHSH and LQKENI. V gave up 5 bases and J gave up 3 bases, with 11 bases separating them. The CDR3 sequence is CASSARGDYEQYF. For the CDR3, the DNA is TGTGCCAGCTCAGCGCGGGGAGACTACGAGCAGTACTTC. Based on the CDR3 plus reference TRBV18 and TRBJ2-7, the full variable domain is NAGVMQNPRHLVRRRGQEARLRCSPMKGHSHVYWYRQLPEEGLKFMVYLQKENIIDESGMPKERFSAEFPKEGPSILRIQQVVRGDSAAYFCASSARGDYEQYFGPGTRLTVT.

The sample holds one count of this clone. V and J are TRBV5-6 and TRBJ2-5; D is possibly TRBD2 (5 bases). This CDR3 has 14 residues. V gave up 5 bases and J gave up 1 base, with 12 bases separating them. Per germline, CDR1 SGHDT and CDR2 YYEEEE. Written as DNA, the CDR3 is TGTGCCAGCAGTTTCCCCGGACTCCAAGAGACCCAGTACTTC. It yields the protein CASSFPGLQETQYF.

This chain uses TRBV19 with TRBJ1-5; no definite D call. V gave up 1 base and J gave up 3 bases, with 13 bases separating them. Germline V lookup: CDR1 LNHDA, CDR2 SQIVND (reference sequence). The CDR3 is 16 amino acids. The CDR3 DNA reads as TGTGCCAGTAGTATAGGTCAGCATGGGAACAATCAGCCCCAGCATTTT. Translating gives CASSIGQHGNNQPQHF.

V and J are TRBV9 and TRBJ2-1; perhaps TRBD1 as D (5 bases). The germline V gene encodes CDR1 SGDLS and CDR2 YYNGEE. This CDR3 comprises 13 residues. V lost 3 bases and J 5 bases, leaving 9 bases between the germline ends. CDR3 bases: TGTGCCAGCAGCGCAGGGCAGAACAATGAGCAGTTCTTC. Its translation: CASSAGQNNEQFF.

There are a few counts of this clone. The CDR3 protein is CASSLGLDGGELFF. CDR3 DNA sequence: TGTGCCAGCAGCTTAGGACTAGACGGCGGGGAGCTGTTTTTT. The chain employs TRBV7-9 and TRBJ2-2, with D possibly TRBD2 on 6 matching bases. In germline, CDR1 is SEHNR, CDR2 FQNEAQ (reference sequence). The length of the CDR3 is 14 residues. The V and J ends lost 1 base and 7 bases respectively, with 10 bases between them.

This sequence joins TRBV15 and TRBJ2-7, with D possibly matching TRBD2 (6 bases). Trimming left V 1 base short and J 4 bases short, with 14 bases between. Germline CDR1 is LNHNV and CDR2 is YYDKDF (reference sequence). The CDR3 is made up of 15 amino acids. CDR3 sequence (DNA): TGTGCCACCAGCAGAGGGCCCGGGGGAGGTTACGAGCAGTACGTC. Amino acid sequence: CATSRGPGGGYEQYV.

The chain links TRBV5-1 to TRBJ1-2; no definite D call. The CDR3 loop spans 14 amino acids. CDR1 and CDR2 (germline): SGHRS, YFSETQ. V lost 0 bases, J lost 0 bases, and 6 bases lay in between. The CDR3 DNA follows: TGCGCCAGCAGCTTGGAGTCCCCTAACTATGGCTACACCTTC. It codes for CASSLESPNYGYTF.